One and the same sample provided the 15 T cell receptor beta chains below, sequenced in a study of CD8 T cells in ankylosing spondylitis. TCRdb called the 5' RACE reads again in MiXCR, with one record for every CDR3 protein. The sample lists more than 250,000 distinct CDR3 sequences; around 10% were seen once. Input material: blood, either unsorted or a sorted T cell fraction (not recorded which). These receptors all come from a female donor with ankylosing spondylitis or in good health (not recorded which).

The rearrangement links TRBV5-6 to TRBJ1-1; unclear D gene. The V end was cut by 2 bases, the J end by 5 bases, with 19 bases between. The CDR3 has 16 residues. Germline lookup yields CDR1 SGHDT and CDR2 YYEEEE. CDR3 sequence (DNA): TGTGCCAGCAGCTTTTATCCTATAAGCCTGGGGACTGAAGCTTTCTTT. Its protein is CASSFYPISLGTEAFF.

This clonotype has a handful of counts. The CDR3 reads CASSALAGYANTGELFF. CDR3 nucleotide sequence: TGTGCCAGCAGTGCACTAGCGGGTTACGCGAACACCGGGGAGCTGTTTTTT. The chain is built from TRBV12-3 or TRBV12-4 and TRBJ2-2; 9 positions agree with TRBD2. This CDR3 is built from 17 residues. With 5 bases clipped from V and 0 bases from J, the junction kept 7 bases outside the gene matches.

This clonotype was counted at least ten times. The chain employs TRBV15 and TRBJ1-5; no firm D call. The V gene's germline CDR1 is LNHNV and CDR2 YYDKDF (reference sequence). V was clipped by 0 bases and J by 0 bases, with 6 bases between them. The CDR3 covers 15 residues. The CDR3 sequence: CATSRDLGSNQPQHF. The CDR3 coding sequence is TGTGCCACCAGCAGAGATTTGGGTAGCAATCAGCCCCAGCATTTT.

This clonotype has a handful of counts. V is TRBV12-3 or TRBV12-4 and J is TRBJ2-3, with a possible D match to TRBD1 (5 bases). V was clipped by 0 bases and J by 7 bases, with 11 bases between them. The CDR3 covers 14 residues. CDR3 residues: CASSLAGRTNTQYF. DNA of the CDR3: TGTGCCAGCAGTTTAGCGGGGCGTACGAATACGCAGTATTTT.

This clonotype was recorded many times. J is TRBJ2-7 and V is TRBV5-1, with D unresolved. The CDR3 loop spans 14 amino acids. Germline V gene sequence: CDR1 SGHRS, CDR2 YFSETQ. V lost 0 bases to trimming and J lost 0 bases, with 7 bases between them. Here the CDR3 reads CASSLGSTSYEQYF. The CDR3 DNA reads as TGCGCCAGCAGCTTGGGCTCTACCTCCTACGAGCAGTACTTC.

Ten or more counts support this clonotype. This chain links TRBV28 with TRBJ2-1; 9 bases are shared with TRBD1. The CDR3 is 18 residues long. Trimming removed 5 bases from V and 1 base from J; junction bases left unmatched: 12. Germline V lookup: CDR1 MDHEN, CDR2 SYDVKM. DNA of the CDR3: TGTGCCAGCAGTCCCCTACGACAGGGGGTGAGATCCTACAATGAGCAGTTCTTC. This encodes CASSPLRQGVRSYNEQFF.

This clonotype was observed at least ten times. This chain uses TRBV7-2 with TRBJ1-4, with a possible D match to TRBD1 (6 bases). The V gene's germline CDR1 is SGHTA and CDR2 FQGNSA. V shed 7 bases and J shed 4 bases, with 13 bases lying between them. The CDR3 loop spans 14 amino acids. CDR3 sequence (DNA): TGTGCCAGCACTAGAGACAGGAATAATGAAAAACTGTTTTTT. This gives the protein CASTRDRNNEKLFF. The full variable domain, rest sourced from reference TRBV7-2 and TRBJ1-4, is GAGVSQSPSNKVTEKGKDVELRCDPISGHTALYWYRQSLGQGLEFLIYFQGNSAPDKSGLPSDRFSAERTGGSVSTLTIQRTQQEDSAVYLCASTRDRNNEKLFFGSGTQLSVL.

This clonotype has at least ten counts. This chain uses TRBV7-2 with TRBJ2-7, with TRBD1 matching 8 bases. CDR1 and CDR2 from the germline V gene are SGHTA and FQGNSA. The CDR3 spans 15 residues. The ends lost 5 bases at V and 9 bases at J; junction bases unmatched: 15. CDR3 sequence (DNA): TGTGCCAGCAGCGAGCATGGACAGGGAATGGCGTGGCAGTACTTC. Its protein is CASSEHGQGMAWQYF.

In this sample, this clonotype turned up many times. The V and J genes are TRBV5-1 and TRBJ2-7; 7 bases match TRBD2. Germline trimming cut 3 bases from V and 4 bases from J; bases unmatched to any gene: 4. The CDR3 loop spans 13 amino acids. Germline loops: CDR1 SGHRS, CDR2 YFSETQ. This CDR3 reads CASSWEGRYEQYF. The CDR3 DNA sequence: TGCGCCAGCAGCTGGGAGGGTAGATACGAGCAGTACTTC.

The chain combines TRBV20-1 with TRBJ2-2; D unclear. There are 15 residues in the CDR3. Germline CDR1 is DFQATT and CDR2 is SNEGSKA (reference sequence). V dropped 3 bases and J dropped 0 bases, with 11 bases sitting between them. The CDR3 region has the DNA TGCAGTGCTAGCCATCGGAGAACGAACACCGGGGAGCTGTTTTTT. It translates to CSASHRRTNTGELFF.

This clonotype has more than one count but fewer than ten. The V and J genes are TRBV6-1 and TRBJ2-6, with D tentatively TRBD1 (5 bases). The germline V gene has CDR1 MNHNS and CDR2 SASEGT. Trimming took off 6 bases at V and 4 bases at J, with 10 bases between the two ends. The CDR3 extends over 14 amino acids. This CDR3 reads CASSLRAGANVLTF. DNA of the CDR3: TGTGCCAGCAGCCTCAGGGCCGGGGCCAACGTCCTGACTTTC.

This clonotype was observed many times. The chain employs TRBV7-2 and TRBJ1-4, with a possible D match to TRBD1 (5 bases). The V gene lost 8 bases and the J gene lost 7 bases, with 20 bases spanning the gap. Germline lookup yields CDR1 SGHTA and CDR2 FQGNSA. The CDR3 extends over 15 amino acids. The CDR3 loop is CASSRTTDRGEKLFF. CDR3 sequence (DNA): TGTGCCAGCTCCCGGACAACAGATCGGGGTGAAAAACTGTTTTTT. Together with reference TRBV7-2 and TRBJ1-4, the CDR3 gives the full variable domain: GAGVSQSPSNKVTEKGKDVELRCDPISGHTALYWYRQSLGQGLEFLIYFQGNSAPDKSGLPSDRFSAERTGGSVSTLTIQRTQQEDSAVYLCASSRTTDRGEKLFFGSGTQLSVL.

Concerning this clonotype: A single base separates this from a much larger clone, so it may be a read error. The J gene is TRBJ2-7, the V gene TRBV5-1, with TRBD2 as a possible D gene (5 bases). The CDR3 is 12 amino acids. Per germline, CDR1 SGHRS and CDR2 YFSETQ. Trimming took 4 bases from V and 5 from J, leaving 10 bases between them. The CDR3 reads CASSTTRDEQYF. The DNA of the CDR3 is TGCGCCAGCAGCACCACTAGAGACGAGCAGTACTTC.

This clonotype has ten or more counts. The CDR3 region has the DNA TGCAGTGCTAGGGGCCCGAAGGAACACAGCGAGCAGTACTTC. Protein product: CSARGPKEHSEQYF. The chain combines TRBV20-1 with TRBJ2-7; D is unresolved. The CDR3 is made up of 14 amino acids. Germline values: CDR1 DFQATT, CDR2 SNEGSKA (reference sequence). Trimming pared 3 bases from V and 6 bases from J, leaving 18 bases between.

The chain is built from TRBV28 and TRBJ1-3; weak D call: TRBD1 (5 bases). Germline-derived CDR1 and CDR2 are MDHEN and SYDVKM. CDR3 size: 17 residues. Trimming pared 7 bases from V and 1 base from J, leaving 20 bases between. CDR3 protein: CASTDALARVSGNTIYF. CDR3 DNA sequence: TGTGCCAGCACCGACGCTCTGGCCAGGGTTTCTGGAAACACCATATATTTT.